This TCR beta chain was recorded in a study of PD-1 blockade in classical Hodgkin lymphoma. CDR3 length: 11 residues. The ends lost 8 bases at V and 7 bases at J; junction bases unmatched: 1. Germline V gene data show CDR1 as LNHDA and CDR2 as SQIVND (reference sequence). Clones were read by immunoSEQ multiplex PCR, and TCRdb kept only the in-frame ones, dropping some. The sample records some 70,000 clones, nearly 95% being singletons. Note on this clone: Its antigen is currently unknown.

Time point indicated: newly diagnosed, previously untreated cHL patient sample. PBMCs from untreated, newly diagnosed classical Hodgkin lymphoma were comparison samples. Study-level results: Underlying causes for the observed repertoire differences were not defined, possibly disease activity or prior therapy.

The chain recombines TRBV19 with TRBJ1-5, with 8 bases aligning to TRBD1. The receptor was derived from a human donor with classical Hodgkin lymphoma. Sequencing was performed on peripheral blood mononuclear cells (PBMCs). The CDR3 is CASSGGQPQHF. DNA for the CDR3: TGTGCCAGTTCAGGGGGCCAGCCCCAGCATTTT.